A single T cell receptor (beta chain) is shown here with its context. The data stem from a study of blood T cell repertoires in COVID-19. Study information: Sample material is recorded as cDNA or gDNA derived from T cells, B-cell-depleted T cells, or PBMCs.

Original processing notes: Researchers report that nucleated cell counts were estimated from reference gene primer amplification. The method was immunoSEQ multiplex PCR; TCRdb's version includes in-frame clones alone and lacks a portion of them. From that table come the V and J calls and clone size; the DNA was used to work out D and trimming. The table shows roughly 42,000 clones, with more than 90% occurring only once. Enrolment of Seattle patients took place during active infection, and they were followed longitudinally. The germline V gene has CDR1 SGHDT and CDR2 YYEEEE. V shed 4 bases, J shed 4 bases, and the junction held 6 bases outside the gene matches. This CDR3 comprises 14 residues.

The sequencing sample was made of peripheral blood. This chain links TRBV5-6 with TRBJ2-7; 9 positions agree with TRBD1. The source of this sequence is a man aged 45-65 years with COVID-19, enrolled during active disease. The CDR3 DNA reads TGTGCCAGCAGCGCGACAGGGGGAGGGTACGAGCAGTACTTC. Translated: CASSATGGGYEQYF.